A selection of T cell receptor beta chains follows, all from one sample in a study of post-analysis software for immune sequencing data. A single record per CDR3 protein comes from TCRdb applying MiXCR to the PCR reads. The table lists some 690,000 distinct CDR3 sequences, about 27% of them singletons. The sequenced sample was blood. All receptors come from a girl under 18 with multiple sclerosis. Both conserved end residues are part of each CDR3. Each record gives: V gene, J gene, CDR3 protein.

v_call: TRBV28
j_call: TRBJ2-7
cdr3_aa: CASSSRGGLREQYF

v_call: TRBV13
j_call: TRBJ2-3
cdr3_aa: CASSFRSSTDTQYF

v_call: TRBV2
j_call: TRBJ2-1
cdr3_aa: CATSDSEYNEQFF

v_call: TRBV4-1
j_call: TRBJ1-2
cdr3_aa: CASSDLRTAGYTF

v_call: TRBV7-8
j_call: TRBJ1-5
cdr3_aa: CASSKTQGAGNQPQHF

v_call: TRBV5-1
j_call: TRBJ1-2
cdr3_aa: CASSRDTNRDGYTF

v_call: TRBV19
j_call: TRBJ2-5
cdr3_aa: CASSIGDGETQYF

v_call: TRBV20-1
j_call: TRBJ2-5
cdr3_aa: CSARSLAGLNIEYF

v_call: TRBV29-1
j_call: TRBJ2-3
cdr3_aa: CSVERTSGGTDTQYF

v_call: TRBV12-3/TRBV12-4
j_call: TRBJ1-1
cdr3_aa: CANSSTGYTEAFF

v_call: TRBV27
j_call: TRBJ2-3
cdr3_aa: CASSRTSGALDTQYF

v_call: TRBV9
j_call: TRBJ2-7
cdr3_aa: CASSVGTGLAYEQYF

v_call: TRBV20-1
j_call: TRBJ2-4
cdr3_aa: CSARWTEAKNIQYF

v_call: TRBV27
j_call: TRBJ2-7
cdr3_aa: CASSPHPDQTYEQYF

v_call: TRBV11-2
j_call: TRBJ2-6
cdr3_aa: CASSLGLLEGANVLTF

v_call: TRBV10-3
j_call: TRBJ1-4
cdr3_aa: CATQGVGEKLFF

v_call: TRBV20-1
j_call: TRBJ2-7
cdr3_aa: CSASYGGSYEQYF

v_call: TRBV4-1
j_call: TRBJ1-6
cdr3_aa: CANSLATGDNSPLHF

v_call: TRBV20-1
j_call: TRBJ1-2
cdr3_aa: CSARPEWTSHYGYTF

v_call: TRBV4-1
j_call: TRBJ2-5
cdr3_aa: CASSRLLGVRETQYF

v_call: TRBV5-1
j_call: TRBJ1-1
cdr3_aa: CASSKRETGEAFF

v_call: TRBV20-1
j_call: TRBJ1-1
cdr3_aa: CSAEQGTEAFF

v_call: TRBV4-1
j_call: TRBJ1-2
cdr3_aa: CASSQANRDGYTF

v_call: TRBV12-3/TRBV12-4
j_call: TRBJ2-5
cdr3_aa: CASSFNGGFWETQYF

v_call: TRBV7-8
j_call: TRBJ2-1
cdr3_aa: CASSLGGIYEQFF

v_call: TRBV11-2
j_call: TRBJ2-2
cdr3_aa: CASSLAAGTNTGELFF

v_call: TRBV12-3/TRBV12-4
j_call: TRBJ1-6
cdr3_aa: CASTGRPLYNSPLHF

v_call: TRBV25-1
j_call: TRBJ2-5
cdr3_aa: CASSEFQGGGETQYF

v_call: TRBV7-9
j_call: TRBJ2-3
cdr3_aa: CASSPRGNSGKDTQYF

v_call: TRBV20-1
j_call: TRBJ1-2
cdr3_aa: CSARQGYYGYTF

v_call: TRBV18
j_call: TRBJ2-7
cdr3_aa: CASSPQSLRSYEQYF

v_call: TRBV6-6
j_call: TRBJ2-7
cdr3_aa: CASSTPGQSYEQYF

v_call: TRBV7-2
j_call: TRBJ2-7
cdr3_aa: CASSLQGVTDEQYF

v_call: TRBV7-9
j_call: TRBJ1-6
cdr3_aa: CASSFRDGHSPLHF

v_call: TRBV28
j_call: -
cdr3_aa: CASSNYRGGTYEQYF

v_call: TRBV29-1
j_call: TRBJ2-1
cdr3_aa: CSVEDPTSWDNEQFF

v_call: TRBV7-8
j_call: TRBJ2-5
cdr3_aa: CASSLAEGLGPMTQYF

v_call: TRBV27
j_call: TRBJ1-4
cdr3_aa: CAFCQGQDSNEKLFF

v_call: TRBV10-3
j_call: TRBJ1-1
cdr3_aa: CATSSMNTEAFF

v_call: TRBV29-1
j_call: TRBJ1-4
cdr3_aa: CSVGRGTNEKLFF

v_call: TRBV4-1
j_call: TRBJ2-5
cdr3_aa: CASSQVAKQETQYF